The 25 T cell receptor beta chains presented below share a single source sample, sequenced in a study of OX40 agonist ivuxolimab in advanced cancers. The method was immunoSEQ multiplex PCR; TCRdb's version includes in-frame clones alone and lacks a portion of them. The sample has more than 35,000 clones, over 75% seen once; the top ten hold roughly 23%. The sequencing used CD4+ or CD8+ T cells sorted from blood, collected in a trial of the OX40 agonist ivuxolimab. The receptors originated from an adult with an advanced solid tumor such as melanoma, head and neck, liver or kidney cancer.

The chain has TRBV5-5 and TRBJ2-7; TRBD2 might be the D (5 bases). This CDR3 spans 14 amino acids. Per the germline V gene, CDR1 is SGHKS and CDR2 is YYEKEE (reference sequence). V was shortened by 0 bases and J by 2 bases, with 9 bases between the two germline ends. DNA of the CDR3: TGTGCCAGCAGCTTGGGATCCGGGGCCTACGAGCAGTACTTC. Protein: CASSLGSGAYEQYF.

The count of this clone is one. This chain links TRBV6-6 with TRBJ2-7, with D tentatively TRBD1 (5 bases). Trimming took off 2 bases at V and 3 bases at J, with 8 bases between the two ends. The CDR3 is 13 amino acids. Germline CDR1 MNHNY, CDR2 SVGAGI (reference sequence). The CDR3 reads CASSYRDSYEQYV. Here the CDR3 DNA reads TGTGCCAGCAGTTACCGAGACAGCTACGAGCAGTACGTC.

The chain couples TRBV6-6 to TRBJ1-1; the D gene is possibly TRBD1 (5 bases). Looked up from germline, CDR1 is MNHNY and CDR2 is SVGAGI (reference sequence). The V end was cut by 0 bases, the J end by 4 bases, with 12 bases between. The CDR3 contains 15 residues. CDR3 residues: CASSYSGGRGTEAFF. CDR3 bases: TGTGCCAGCAGTTACTCAGGAGGGAGGGGCACTGAAGCTTTCTTT.

The CDR3 loop is CAISTDPWDTEAFF. The CDR3 DNA reads as TGTGCCATCAGTACCGACCCATGGGACACTGAAGCTTTCTTT. The chain recombines TRBV10-3 with TRBJ1-1; D unclear. Germline V gives CDR1 ENHRY, CDR2 SYGVKD. The CDR3 is 14 residues long. Trimming took off 5 bases at V and 3 bases at J, with 13 bases between the two ends.

V is TRBV11-2 and J is TRBJ2-7; 8 bases agree with TRBD1. V was clipped by 6 bases and J by 2 bases; unmatched bases: 6. The CDR3 contains 14 residues. From germline, CDR1 is SGHAT and CDR2 FQNNGV. The CDR3: CASRSDRVPYEQYF. CDR3 bases: TGTGCCAGCAGGTCGGACAGGGTTCCCTACGAGCAGTACTTC.

This clone was seen a few times. The chain joins TRBV4-2 to TRBJ1-2, with D maybe TRBD1 (5 bases). This CDR3 is built from 15 residues. The germline CDR1 and CDR2 sequences are LGHNA and YNFKEQ. V lost 0 bases, J lost 4 bases, and 12 bases lay in between. Here the CDR3 DNA reads TGTGCCAGCAGCCAAGATGATAGGCAGGGCTATGGCTACACCTTC. Translating it yields CASSQDDRQGYGYTF.

The CDR3 DNA reads TGTGCCAGCAGCACGCAGGGAAACACTGAAGCTTTCTTT. Translation gives CASSTQGNTEAFF. The chain employs TRBV7-9 and TRBJ1-1, with a possible D match to TRBD1 (5 bases). Trimming left V 5 bases short and J 2 bases short, with 9 bases between. The CDR3 runs 13 residues. From germline, CDR1 is SEHNR and CDR2 FQNEAQ (reference sequence). The entire variable domain, with the rest obtained from reference TRBV7-9 and TRBJ1-1, is as follows: DTGVSQNPRHKITKRGQNVTFRCDPISEHNRLYWYRQTLGQGPEFLTYFQNEAQLEKSRLLSDRFSAERPKGSFSTLEIQRTEQGDSAMYLCASSTQGNTEAFFGQGTRLTVV.

This chain joins TRBV11-3 and TRBJ1-1; TRBD1 is a possible D gene (5 bases). Trimming removed 3 bases from V and 4 bases from J, with 6 bases in between. CDR3 length: 12 amino acids. The germline CDR1 and CDR2 sequences are SGHNT and YENEEA. The CDR3 protein is CASSFQGTEAFF. The CDR3 region has the DNA TGTGCCAGCAGCTTCCAGGGCACTGAAGCTTTCTTT.

V and J are TRBV7-9 and TRBJ2-2; tentatively, D is TRBD2 (5 bases). Trimming took off 2 bases at V and 5 bases at J, with 9 bases between the two ends. This CDR3 region has 14 residues. In germline, CDR1 is SEHNR, CDR2 FQNEAQ (reference sequence). CDR3 in amino acids: CASSLSPGTGELFF. The CDR3 DNA follows: TGTGCCAGCAGCTTATCTCCGGGAACCGGGGAGCTGTTTTTT.

This clone has only a few counts. The CDR3: CASSQGGSQPQHF. CDR3 bases: TGTGCCAGCAGCCAGGGGGGGAGTCAGCCCCAGCATTTT. The J gene is TRBJ1-5, the V gene TRBV9, with 7 bases that match TRBD1. Germline loops: CDR1 SGDLS, CDR2 YYNGEE. This CDR3 region has 13 residues. V trimming: 4 bases; J trimming: 6 bases; junction bases outside the gene matches: 4.

This chain uses TRBV6-1 with TRBJ2-5, with 9 bases matching TRBD1. Germline V gene lookup returns CDR1 MNHNS and CDR2 SASEGT. The CDR3 spans 18 residues. V trimming: 2 bases; J trimming: 2 bases; junction bases outside the gene matches: 12. CDR3 loop: CASSEIRPLDRGQETQYF. In DNA form, the CDR3 reads TGTGCCAGCAGTGAAATACGACCCTTGGACAGGGGACAAGAGACCCAGTACTTC.

This clone was seen just once. The rearrangement links TRBV5-1 to TRBJ2-7, with 7 bases matching TRBD2. J was trimmed by 4 bases and V by 4 bases; bases with no gene match: 8. The germline gives CDR1 SGHRS, CDR2 YFSETQ. The CDR3 is 14 amino acids. The CDR3 reads CASSSGTARYEQYF. For the CDR3, the DNA is TGCGCCAGCAGCAGCGGGACTGCAAGGTACGAGCAGTACTTC.

The chain uses TRBV6-5 and TRBJ1-1; 7 bases map to TRBD1. The germline gives CDR1 MNHEY, CDR2 SVGAGI. This CDR3 has 14 amino acids. V lost 7 bases, J lost 0 bases, and 5 bases stayed unmatched. The CDR3 region is CASTSGQMNTEAFF. The CDR3, as DNA: TGTGCCAGCACGTCGGGACAGATGAACACTGAAGCTTTCTTT.

The chain carries TRBV28 and TRBJ2-7; D gene unclear. This CDR3 has 14 residues. The germline gives CDR1 MDHEN, CDR2 SYDVKM. The V end lost 2 bases, the J end lost 2 bases, and 10 bases lay between the germline ends. The CDR3, as DNA: TGTGCCAGCAGTTTAAGATACAACCCCTACGAGCAGTACTTC. Encoded protein: CASSLRYNPYEQYF.

This clone appeared a few times. The V call is TRBV5-1, the J call TRBJ1-6; D perhaps matches TRBD1 (5 bases). Looked up from germline, CDR1 is SGHRS and CDR2 is YFSETQ. The CDR3 totals 15 residues. The ends were cut back, 4 bases at V and 6 bases at J, with 14 bases in the middle. CDR3 amino acids: CASSDQGLVNSPLHF. The DNA of the CDR3 is TGCGCCAGCAGCGATCAGGGTTTAGTTAATTCACCCCTCCACTTT. The full variable domain, rest sourced from reference TRBV5-1 and TRBJ1-6, is KAGVTQTPRYLIKTRGQQVTLSCSPISGHRSVSWYQQTPGQGLQFLFEYFSETQRNKGNFPGRFSGRQFSNSRSEMNVSTLELGDSALYLCASSDQGLVNSPLHFGNGTRLTVT.

The chain is built from TRBV14 and TRBJ1-2, with TRBD1 as a possible D gene (5 bases). Germline V gene data show CDR1 as SGHDN and CDR2 as FVKESK. V lost 1 base, J lost 8 bases, and 20 bases lay in between. The CDR3 covers 16 residues. CDR3 loop: CASSQVPKAGREGYTF. CDR3 DNA sequence: TGTGCCAGCAGCCAAGTCCCAAAGGCAGGGAGAGAGGGCTACACCTTC.

This clone was seen more than once but under ten times. This chain joins TRBV4-3 and TRBJ2-2; 8 bases agree with TRBD1. Germline V gene data show CDR1 as LGHNA and CDR2 as YSLEER. The CDR3 covers 15 residues. V dropped 5 bases and J dropped 4; count of bases not matched to a gene: 6. The DNA of the CDR3 is TGCGCCAGCAGCTATATCCAGGGGGCCACCGGGGAGCTGTTTTTT. Residues: CASSYIQGATGELFF.

The genes are TRBV2 and TRBJ1-1, with a tentative D call TRBD1 (6 bases). In germline, CDR1 is SNHLY, CDR2 FYNNEI. Between the trimmed V and J ends, which lost 3 bases and 4 bases, there was a span of 12 bases. The CDR3 contains 14 residues. The CDR3 DNA reads TGTGCCAGCAGTGATTCTCACAGGGCCACTGAAGCTTTCTTT. It is translated as CASSDSHRATEAFF.

Comments on this clone: A read error may produce the germline difference seen at one junction end. This sequence joins TRBV2 and TRBJ1-3; D is ambiguous. There are 13 residues in the CDR3. The V gene's germline CDR1 is SNHLY and CDR2 FYNNEI. The CDR3 loop reads CASREGSGNTIYF. The CDR3 DNA follows: TGTGCCAGCAGGGAAGGCTCTGGAAACACCATATATTTT. Based on the CDR3 plus reference TRBV2 and TRBJ1-3, the full variable domain is EPEVTQTPSHQVTQMGQEVILRCVPISNHLYFYWYRQILGQKVEFLVSFYNNEISEKSEIFDDQFSVERPDGSNFTLKIRSTKLEDSAMYFCASREGSGNTIYFGEGSWLTVV.

The chain combines TRBV11-2 with TRBJ2-3; a possible D gene is TRBD2 (5 bases). V was shortened by 0 bases and J by 2 bases, with 9 bases between the two germline ends. The CDR3 is made up of 15 amino acids. The germline gives CDR1 SGHAT, CDR2 FQNNGV. DNA of the CDR3: TGTGCCAGCAGCTTAGAACCGGGGTACACAGATACGCAGTATTTT. Encoded protein: CASSLEPGYTDTQYF.

The chain couples TRBV2 to TRBJ1-1; D is unclear. The germline V gene has CDR1 SNHLY and CDR2 FYNNEI. Trimming cost V 4 bases and J 1 base, with 7 bases left between them. The CDR3 loop spans 13 amino acids. Here the CDR3 reads CASSVDPNTEAFF. CDR3 nucleotide sequence: TGTGCCAGCAGTGTGGATCCGAACACTGAAGCTTTCTTT.

The chain links TRBV28 to TRBJ1-6; tentative D call: TRBD1 (5 bases). V shed 5 bases and J shed 3 bases, with 14 bases lying between them. CDR1 and CDR2 (germline): MDHEN, SYDVKM. This CDR3 has 16 residues. In nucleotides, the CDR3 is TGTGCCAGCAGTCCCTTTGGGACGGACTATAATTCACCCCTCCACTTT. Its translation: CASSPFGTDYNSPLHF. Full variable domain (remainder filled in from reference TRBV28 and TRBJ1-6): DVKVTQSSRYLVKRTGEKVFLECVQDMDHENMFWYRQDPGLGLRLIYFSYDVKMKEKGDIPEGYSVSREKKERFSLILESASTNQTSMYLCASSPFGTDYNSPLHFGNGTRLTVT.

The rearrangement links TRBV6-5 to TRBJ1-2, with TRBD1 matching 8 bases. The CDR3 totals 14 residues. V shed 2 bases and J 4 bases; nucleotides not matched to a gene: 3. The germline V gene has CDR1 MNHEY and CDR2 SVGAGI. CDR3 protein: CASSYGTGSYGYTF. The CDR3 DNA reads as TGTGCCAGCAGTTACGGGACAGGTAGCTATGGCTACACCTTC.

This chain joins TRBV7-8 and TRBJ2-7; 7 positions match TRBD1. J was trimmed by 2 bases and V by 5 bases; bases with no gene match: 6. This CDR3 region has 14 residues. The germline V gene has CDR1 SGHVS and CDR2 FQNEAQ. The CDR3 DNA reads as TGTGCCAGCAGCGTGACAGGGACCCCCTACGAGCAGTACTTC. Amino acids: CASSVTGTPYEQYF.

This chain links TRBV18 with TRBJ2-2; TRBD1 matches 9 bases. Germline loops: CDR1 KGHSH, CDR2 LQKENI. With 3 bases clipped from V and 1 base from J, the junction kept 9 bases outside the gene matches. CDR3 length: 18 amino acids. The CDR3 here is CASSPSSQGARNTGELFF. Here the CDR3 DNA reads TGTGCCAGCTCACCCTCATCACAGGGGGCCAGGAACACCGGGGAGCTGTTTTTT.